The source of this TCR beta chain is a study of OX40 agonist ivuxolimab in advanced cancers. Across the whole study: The patients received agonistic anti-OX40 (CD134) antibody ivuxolimab. The group had a mean age of roughly 65 years, ranged from about 23 to 85, and was 80% to 90% male. There were three patients with partial responses, one having hepatocellular carcinoma and two cutaneous melanoma. Study-wide points: At 0.1 to 3.0 mg/kg and by week 6, CD4+ and CD8+ T cells in the blood had expanded clonally.

TCRdb's table, derived via immunoSEQ multiplex PCR, lists solely in-frame clones and lacks some. The sample carries some 64,000 clones, around 82% recorded once. Germline assignment: CDR1 SGHKS and CDR2 YYEKEE (reference sequence). V dropped 2 bases and J dropped 2 bases, with 5 bases sitting between them. There are 13 residues in the CDR3. Comment on this clone: Its antigen is still unknown.

The sequences come from CD4+ or CD8+ T cells sorted from blood, collected in a trial of the OX40 agonist ivuxolimab. The TCR sequence derives from an adult with an advanced solid tumor such as melanoma, head and neck, liver or kidney cancer. This sequence joins TRBV5-5 and TRBJ1-3; D remains ambiguous. The CDR3 region has the DNA TGTGCCAGCAGCTTAACCCCTGGAAACACCATATATTTT. Amino acids: CASSLTPGNTIYF.